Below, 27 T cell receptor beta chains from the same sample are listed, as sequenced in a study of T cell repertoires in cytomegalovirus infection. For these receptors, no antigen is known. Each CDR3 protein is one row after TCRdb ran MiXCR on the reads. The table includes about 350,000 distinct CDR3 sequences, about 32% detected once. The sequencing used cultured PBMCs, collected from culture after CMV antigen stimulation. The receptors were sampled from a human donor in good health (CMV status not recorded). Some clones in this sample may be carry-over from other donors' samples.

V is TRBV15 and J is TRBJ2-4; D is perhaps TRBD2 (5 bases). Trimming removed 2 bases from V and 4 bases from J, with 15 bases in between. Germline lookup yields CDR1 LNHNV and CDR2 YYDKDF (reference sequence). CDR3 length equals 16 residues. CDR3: CATSRLGSELKNIQYF. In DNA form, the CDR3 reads TGTGCCACCAGCAGACTAGGGAGCGAACTGAAAAACATTCAGTACTTC.

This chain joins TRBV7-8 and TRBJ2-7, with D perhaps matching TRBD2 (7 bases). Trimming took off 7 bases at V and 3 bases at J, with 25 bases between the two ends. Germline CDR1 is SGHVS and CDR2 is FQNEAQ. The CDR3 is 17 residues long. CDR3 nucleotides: TGTGCCAGCACTGCCCCACCCCCTGGGGGGGCGAGCTACGAGCAGTACTTC. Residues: CASTAPPPGGASYEQYF.

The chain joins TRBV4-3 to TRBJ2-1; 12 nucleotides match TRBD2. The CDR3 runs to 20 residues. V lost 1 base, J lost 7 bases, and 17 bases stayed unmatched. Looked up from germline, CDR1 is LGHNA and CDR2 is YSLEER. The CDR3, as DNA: TGCGCCAGCAGCCAAGCCCGTTCACAACTACTAGCGGGAGGTCGGAATGAGCAGTTCTTC. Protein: CASSQARSQLLAGGRNEQFF.

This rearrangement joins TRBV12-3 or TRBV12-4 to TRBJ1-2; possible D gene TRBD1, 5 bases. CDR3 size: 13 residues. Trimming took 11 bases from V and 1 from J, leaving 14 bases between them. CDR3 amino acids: CASRTQYNYGYTF. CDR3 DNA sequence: TGTGCCTCCCGGACACAGTATAACTATGGCTACACCTTC.

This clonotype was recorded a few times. CDR3 in amino acids: CASSSPGRPSYEQYF. CDR3 coding DNA: TGTGCCAGCAGTTCCCCGGGACGGCCTTCCTACGAGCAGTACTTC. The chain joins TRBV28 to TRBJ2-7; D could derive from TRBD1 or TRBD2 (5 bases each). The V end lost 4 bases, the J end lost 1 base, and 14 bases lay between the germline ends. The CDR3 covers 15 residues. The germline V gene encodes CDR1 MDHEN and CDR2 SYDVKM.

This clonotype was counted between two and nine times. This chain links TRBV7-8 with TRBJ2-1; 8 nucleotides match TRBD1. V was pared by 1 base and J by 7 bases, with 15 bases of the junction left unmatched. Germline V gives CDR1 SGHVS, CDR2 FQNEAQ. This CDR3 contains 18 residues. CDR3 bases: TGTGCCAGCAGCTTAGTGGGGTGGTGGCAGGGGGCCACAAATGAGCAGTTCTTC. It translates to CASSLVGWWQGATNEQFF.

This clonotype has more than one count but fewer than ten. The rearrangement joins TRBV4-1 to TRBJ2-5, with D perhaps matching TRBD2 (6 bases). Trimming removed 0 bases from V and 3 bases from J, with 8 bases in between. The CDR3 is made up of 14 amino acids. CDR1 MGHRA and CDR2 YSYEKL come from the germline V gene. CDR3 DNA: TGCGCCAGCAGCCAAGATGGCGGGGAAGAGACCCAGTACTTC. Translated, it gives CASSQDGGEETQYF.

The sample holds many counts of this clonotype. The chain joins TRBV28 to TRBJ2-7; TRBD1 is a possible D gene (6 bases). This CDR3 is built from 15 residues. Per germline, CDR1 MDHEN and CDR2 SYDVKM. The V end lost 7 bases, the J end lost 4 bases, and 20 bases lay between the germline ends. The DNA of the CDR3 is TGTGCCAGCATCCCCCCGCCCGGGACATTTTACGAGCAGTACTTC. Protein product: CASIPPPGTFYEQYF.

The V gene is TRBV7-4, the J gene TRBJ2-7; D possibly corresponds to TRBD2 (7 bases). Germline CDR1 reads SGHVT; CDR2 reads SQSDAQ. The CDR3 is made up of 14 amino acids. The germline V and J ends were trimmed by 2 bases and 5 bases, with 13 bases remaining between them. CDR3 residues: CASSLSREGDEQYF. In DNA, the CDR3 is TGTGCCAGCAGCTTATCGAGGGAGGGGGACGAGCAGTACTTC.

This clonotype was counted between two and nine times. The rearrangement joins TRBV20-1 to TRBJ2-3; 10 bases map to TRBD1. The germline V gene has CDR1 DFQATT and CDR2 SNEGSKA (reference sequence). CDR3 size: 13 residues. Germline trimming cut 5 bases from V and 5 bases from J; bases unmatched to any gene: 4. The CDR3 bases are TGCAGTGCTGGGGGGACAGGGGTAGATACGCAGTATTTT. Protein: CSAGGTGVDTQYF.

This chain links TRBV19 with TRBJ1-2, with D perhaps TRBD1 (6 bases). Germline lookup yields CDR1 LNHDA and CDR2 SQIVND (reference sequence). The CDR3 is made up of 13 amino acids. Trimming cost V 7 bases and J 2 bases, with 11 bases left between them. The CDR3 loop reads CASIKTGNYGYTF. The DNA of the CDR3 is TGTGCCAGTATCAAAACAGGGAACTATGGCTACACCTTC.

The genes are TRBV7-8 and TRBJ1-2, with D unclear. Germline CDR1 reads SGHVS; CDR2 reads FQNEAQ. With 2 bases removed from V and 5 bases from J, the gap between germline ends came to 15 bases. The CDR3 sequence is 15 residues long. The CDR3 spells CASSLSRSFFYGYTF. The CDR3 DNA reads TGTGCCAGCAGCTTATCCCGGAGCTTTTTTTATGGCTACACCTTC.

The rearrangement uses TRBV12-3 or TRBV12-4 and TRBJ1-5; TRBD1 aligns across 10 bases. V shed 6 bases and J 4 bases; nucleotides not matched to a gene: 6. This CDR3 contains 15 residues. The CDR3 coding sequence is TGTGCCAGCAGCTCCGGGACAGGGGTAAATCAGCCCCAGCATTTT. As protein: CASSSGTGVNQPQHF.

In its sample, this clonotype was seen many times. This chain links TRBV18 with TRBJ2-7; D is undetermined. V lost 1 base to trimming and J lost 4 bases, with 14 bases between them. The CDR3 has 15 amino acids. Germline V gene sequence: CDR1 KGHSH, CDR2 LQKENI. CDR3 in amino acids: CASSPLEQTIYEQYF. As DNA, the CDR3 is TGTGCCAGCTCACCACTAGAACAGACCATTTACGAGCAGTACTTC.

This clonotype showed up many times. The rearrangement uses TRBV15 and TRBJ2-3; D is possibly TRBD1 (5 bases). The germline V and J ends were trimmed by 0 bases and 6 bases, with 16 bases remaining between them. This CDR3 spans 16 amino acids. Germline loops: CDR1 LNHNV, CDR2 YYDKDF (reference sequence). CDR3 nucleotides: TGTGCCACCAGCAGAGATAGGGGCGGTAGGGCCGATACGCAGTATTTT. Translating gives CATSRDRGGRADTQYF.

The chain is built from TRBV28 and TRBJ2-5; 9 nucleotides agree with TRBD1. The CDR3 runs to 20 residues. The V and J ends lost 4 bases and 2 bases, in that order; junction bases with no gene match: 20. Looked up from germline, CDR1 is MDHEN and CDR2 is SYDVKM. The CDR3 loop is CASSSGQGWRVSGAQETQYF. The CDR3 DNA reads TGTGCCAGCAGTTCGGGACAGGGCTGGCGGGTTAGCGGAGCACAAGAGACCCAGTACTTC.

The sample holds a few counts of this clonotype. In DNA form, the CDR3 reads TGTGCCAGCACCCCAAGGCGGGGAGTAAACACCGGGGAGCTGTTTTTT. Its protein is CASTPRRGVNTGELFF. The genes are TRBV7-2 and TRBJ2-2; possibly TRBD2 for D (6 bases). Germline V gives CDR1 SGHTA, CDR2 FQGNSA. V dropped 7 bases and J dropped 2 bases, with 17 bases sitting between them. The CDR3 loop spans 16 amino acids. The variable domain in full, completed from reference TRBV7-2 and TRBJ2-2, reads GAGVSQSPSNKVTEKGKDVELRCDPISGHTALYWYRQSLGQGLEFLIYFQGNSAPDKSGLPSDRFSAERTGGSVSTLTIQRTQQEDSAVYLCASTPRRGVNTGELFFGEGSRLTVL.

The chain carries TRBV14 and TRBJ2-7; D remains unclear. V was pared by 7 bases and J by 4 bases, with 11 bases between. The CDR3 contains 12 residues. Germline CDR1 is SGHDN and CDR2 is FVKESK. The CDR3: CASTPSQYEQYV. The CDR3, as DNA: TGTGCCAGCACCCCGTCACAGTACGAGCAGTACGTC.

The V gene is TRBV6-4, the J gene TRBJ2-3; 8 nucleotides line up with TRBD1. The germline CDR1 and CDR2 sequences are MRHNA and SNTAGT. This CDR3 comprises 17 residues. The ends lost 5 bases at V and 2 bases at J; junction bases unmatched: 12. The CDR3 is CASSPTGALPYTDTQYF. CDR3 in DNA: TGTGCCAGCAGTCCGACAGGGGCCCTACCTTACACAGATACGCAGTATTTT.

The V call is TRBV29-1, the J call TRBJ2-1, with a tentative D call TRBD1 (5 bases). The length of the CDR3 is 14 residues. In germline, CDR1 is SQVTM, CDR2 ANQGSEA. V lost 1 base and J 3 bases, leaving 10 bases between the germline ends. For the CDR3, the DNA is TGCAGCGTTGAAGGGCAGGGTCGCTACAATGAGCAGTTCTTC. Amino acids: CSVEGQGRYNEQFF.

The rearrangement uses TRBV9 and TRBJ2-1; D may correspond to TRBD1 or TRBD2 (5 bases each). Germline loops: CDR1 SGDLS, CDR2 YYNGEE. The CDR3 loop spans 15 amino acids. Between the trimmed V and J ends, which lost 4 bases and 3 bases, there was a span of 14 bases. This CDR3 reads CASSPEGWYYNEQFF. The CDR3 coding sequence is TGTGCCAGCAGCCCAGAGGGGTGGTACTACAATGAGCAGTTCTTC.

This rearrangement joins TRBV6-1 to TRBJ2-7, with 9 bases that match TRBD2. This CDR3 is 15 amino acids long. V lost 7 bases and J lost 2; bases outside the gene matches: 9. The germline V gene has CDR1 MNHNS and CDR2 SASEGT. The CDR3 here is CASTPRASGTYEQYF. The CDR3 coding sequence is TGTGCCAGCACCCCAAGGGCTAGCGGGACCTACGAGCAGTACTTC.

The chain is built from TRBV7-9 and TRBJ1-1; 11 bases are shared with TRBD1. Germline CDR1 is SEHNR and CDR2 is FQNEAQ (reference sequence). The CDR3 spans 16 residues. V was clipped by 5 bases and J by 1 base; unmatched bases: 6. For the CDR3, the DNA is TGTGCCAGCAGCCCTTGGACAGGGGGCACGAACACTGAAGCTTTCTTT. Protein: CASSPWTGGTNTEAFF.

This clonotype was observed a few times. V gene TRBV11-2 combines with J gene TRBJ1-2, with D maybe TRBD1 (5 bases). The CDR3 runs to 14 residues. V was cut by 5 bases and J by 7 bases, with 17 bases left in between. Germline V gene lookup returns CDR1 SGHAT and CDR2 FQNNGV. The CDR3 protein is CASSRGGGVGGYTF. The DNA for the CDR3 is TGTGCCAGCAGCCGCGGGGGGGGGGTCGGTGGCTACACCTTC.

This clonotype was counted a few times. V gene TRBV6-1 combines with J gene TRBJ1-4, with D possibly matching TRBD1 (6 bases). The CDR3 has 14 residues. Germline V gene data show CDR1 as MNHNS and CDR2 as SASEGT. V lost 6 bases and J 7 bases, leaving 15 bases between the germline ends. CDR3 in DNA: TGTGCCAGCAGAGAAACAGGGAGGTCTGAAAAACTGTTTTTT. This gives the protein CASRETGRSEKLFF.

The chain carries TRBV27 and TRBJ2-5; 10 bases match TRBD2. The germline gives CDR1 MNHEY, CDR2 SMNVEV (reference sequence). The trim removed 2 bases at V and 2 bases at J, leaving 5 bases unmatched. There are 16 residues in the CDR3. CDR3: CASSLGLAGEQETQYF. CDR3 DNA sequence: TGTGCCAGCAGTTTAGGGCTAGCGGGGGAGCAAGAGACCCAGTACTTC.

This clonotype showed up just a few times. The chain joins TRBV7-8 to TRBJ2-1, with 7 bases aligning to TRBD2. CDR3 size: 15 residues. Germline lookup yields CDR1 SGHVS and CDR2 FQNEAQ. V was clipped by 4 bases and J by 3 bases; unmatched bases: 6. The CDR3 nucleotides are TGTGCCAGCAGCTACCTCCGCGGGAGCTACAATGAGCAGTTCTTC. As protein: CASSYLRGSYNEQFF.